Below, 29 T cell receptor beta chains from the same sample are listed, as sequenced in a study of OX40 agonist ivuxolimab in advanced cancers. The table came from immunoSEQ multiplex PCR; TCRdb's copy has only in-frame clones and leaves some out. Of about 80,000 clones listed, around four fifths are singletons. The sequencing here drew on CD4+ or CD8+ T cells sorted from blood, taken in a trial of the OX40 agonist ivuxolimab. Receptor source: an adult with an advanced solid tumor such as melanoma, head and neck, liver or kidney cancer.

The chain links TRBV13 to TRBJ2-7; 10 positions agree with TRBD1. The V segment lost 2 bases and the J segment 1 base; nucleotides outside the gene matches: 8. Germline lookup yields CDR1 PRHDT and CDR2 FYEKMQ (reference sequence). The CDR3 extends over 17 amino acids. Here the CDR3 DNA reads TGTGCCAGCAGCTTAACTATAGGACAGGGGGGTTCCTACGAGCAGTACTTC. Residues: CASSLTIGQGGSYEQYF.

The rearrangement links TRBV4-1 to TRBJ2-5; 8 nucleotides align to TRBD1. Trimming took 4 bases from V and 1 from J; bases not matched to a gene: 14. Germline CDR1 and CDR2: MGHRA and YSYEKL. CDR3 length: 18 residues. This chain's CDR3 is CASSPAGRTGLVQETQYF. The CDR3 DNA reads TGCGCCAGCAGCCCTGCCGGACGGACAGGGTTAGTCCAAGAGACCCAGTACTTC.

The chain joins TRBV6-1 to TRBJ1-6, with a weak D call TRBD1 (6 bases). Germline V gene sequence: CDR1 MNHNS, CDR2 SASEGT. V dropped 4 bases and J dropped 8 bases, with 18 bases sitting between them. The CDR3 has 16 amino acids. The CDR3 region has the DNA TGTGCCAGCAGTGCTAACAGGGCCTGGGTCGATTCACCCCTCCACTTT. It codes for CASSANRAWVDSPLHF.

This rearrangement joins TRBV5-1 to TRBJ1-1; TRBD1 might be the D (6 bases). Deletions cut 7 bases from V and 8 bases from J, with 21 bases between. The CDR3 runs to 14 residues. Germline CDR1 is SGHRS and CDR2 is YFSETQ. The chain's CDR3 is CASGRTAGAFEAFF. Here the CDR3 DNA reads TGCGCCAGCGGGAGGACGGCAGGGGCTTTCGAAGCTTTCTTT.

V gene TRBV19 combines with J gene TRBJ1-5; D gene ambiguous. V shed 1 base and J shed 0 bases, with 7 bases lying between them. Germline V CDR1 and CDR2: LNHDA, SQIVND (reference sequence). The CDR3 runs 15 residues. CDR3 loop: CASSIGGNSNQPQHF. The CDR3 region has the DNA TGTGCCAGTAGTATAGGAGGGAATAGCAATCAGCCCCAGCATTTT.

This clone showed up just a few times. This sequence joins TRBV25-1 and TRBJ1-4; D uncertain. Germline-derived CDR1 and CDR2 are MGHDK and SYGVNS. V was clipped by 10 bases and J by 4 bases, with 7 bases between them. CDR3 length: 11 amino acids. The CDR3 DNA follows: TGTGCCACCGGGGTTAATGAAAAACTGTTTTTT. Amino acids: CATGVNEKLFF.

V usage is TRBV5-1 and J usage is TRBJ2-5; possible D gene TRBD1, 6 bases. This CDR3 contains 15 residues. CDR1 SGHRS and CDR2 YFSETQ come from the germline V gene. V lost 0 bases, J lost 0 bases, and 9 bases lay in between. The CDR3 loop is CASSLDRVYQETQYF. The CDR3 nucleotides read TGCGCCAGCAGCTTGGACAGGGTATACCAAGAGACCCAGTACTTC. Variable domain in full (rest from reference TRBV5-1 and TRBJ2-5): KAGVTQTPRYLIKTRGQQVTLSCSPISGHRSVSWYQQTPGQGLQFLFEYFSETQRNKGNFPGRFSGRQFSNSRSEMNVSTLELGDSALYLCASSLDRVYQETQYFGPGTRLLVL.

The J gene is TRBJ1-2, the V gene TRBV28; 7 bases map to TRBD1. The V segment lost 6 bases and the J segment 8 bases; nucleotides outside the gene matches: 9. The CDR3 has 13 residues. Germline assignment: CDR1 MDHEN and CDR2 SYDVKM. The CDR3 DNA reads TGTGCCAGCAGCCAAGGAAGGGGGCGCGGCTACACCTTC. This codes for CASSQGRGRGYTF.

The V gene is TRBV7-2, the J gene TRBJ2-7, with D perhaps matching TRBD1 (6 bases). Per germline, CDR1 SGHTA and CDR2 FQGNSA. This CDR3 spans 13 amino acids. The V end was cut by 5 bases, the J end by 7 bases, with 15 bases between. CDR3 in amino acids: CASSRGHSEEQYF. CDR3 nucleotide sequence: TGTGCCAGCAGCCGGGGACACTCCGAGGAGCAGTACTTC.

The J gene is TRBJ1-2, the V gene TRBV19; TRBD1 aligns across 9 bases. The CDR3 totals 12 residues. J was trimmed by 7 bases and V by 3 bases; bases with no gene match: 0. Germline CDR1 reads LNHDA; CDR2 reads SQIVND (reference sequence). CDR3 coding DNA: TGTGCCAGTAGTATGGACAGGGGTGGCTACACCTTC. This codes for CASSMDRGGYTF.

V usage is TRBV7-2 and J usage is TRBJ1-2; TRBD1 agrees at 10 bases. Germline values: CDR1 SGHTA, CDR2 FQGNSA. This CDR3 is built from 17 residues. Losses at the gene ends were 1 base for V and 2 bases for J; bases not matched to a gene: 7. The chain's CDR3 is CASSLGGTGAENYGYTF. The DNA for the CDR3 is TGTGCCAGCAGCTTAGGGGGGACAGGGGCTGAGAACTATGGCTACACCTTC.

CDR3 nucleotides: TGTGCCAGCAGCGTAGCTGGGGTTGTAAACACCATATATTTT. Amino acids: CASSVAGVVNTIYF. The V and J genes are TRBV9 and TRBJ1-3, with D hard to call. The V end was cut by 0 bases, the J end by 6 bases, with 10 bases between. Germline V gene sequence: CDR1 SGDLS, CDR2 YYNGEE. The CDR3 has 14 amino acids.

The J gene is TRBJ1-2, the V gene TRBV5-4; D is perhaps TRBD1 (5 bases). This CDR3 region has 14 residues. Deletions cut 0 bases from V and 1 base from J, with 7 bases between. Germline lookup yields CDR1 SGHNT and CDR2 YYREEE (reference sequence). The CDR3 DNA reads TGTGCCAGCAGCTTGGCACAGGTTAACTATGGCTACACCTTC. Translation: CASSLAQVNYGYTF.

The chain has TRBV30 and TRBJ1-3, with a weak D call TRBD1 (5 bases). Trimming left V 1 base short and J 0 bases short, with 13 bases between. From germline, CDR1 is GTSNPN and CDR2 SVGIG (reference sequence). This CDR3 is 16 amino acids long. The CDR3 bases are TGTGCCTGGAGTGACAAGGGACCGCGCTCTGGAAACACCATATATTTT. This translates into CAWSDKGPRSGNTIYF.

The V and J genes are TRBV6-1 and TRBJ1-5; D remains ambiguous. CDR1 MNHNS and CDR2 SASEGT come from the germline V gene. The CDR3 runs 14 residues. Trimming stripped 6 bases from V and 3 bases from J, with 12 bases between. The CDR3, as DNA: TGTGCCAGCAGGGTTGGAGTCACCAATCAGCCCCAGCATTTT. It translates to CASRVGVTNQPQHF.

Sample share makes this clone medium-sized (0.01 to 0.1%). J is TRBJ1-2 and V is TRBV2; D not resolved. V was cut by 2 bases and J by 2 bases, with 6 bases left in between. This CDR3 is 13 amino acids long. Germline V gives CDR1 SNHLY, CDR2 FYNNEI. CDR3 nucleotide sequence: TGTGCCAGCAGTGAACAGGAAAACTATGGCTACACCTTC. Protein sequence: CASSEQENYGYTF.

This chain joins TRBV27 and TRBJ2-5, with TRBD2 matching 15 bases. The CDR3 is 17 amino acids. V lost 2 bases to trimming and J lost 0 bases; unmatched junction nucleotides: 1. Germline V gene sequence: CDR1 MNHEY, CDR2 SMNVEV (reference sequence). The CDR3 is CASSLGTSGGYQETQYF. DNA of the CDR3: TGTGCCAGCAGTTTAGGGACTAGCGGGGGGTACCAAGAGACCCAGTACTTC.

The gene calls are TRBV6-5 and TRBJ1-2; 11 nucleotides line up with TRBD1. J gave up 7 bases and V 7 bases, and 11 bases lay outside the gene matches. Looked up from germline, CDR1 is MNHEY and CDR2 is SVGAGI. The CDR3 extends over 15 amino acids. This chain's CDR3 is CASMDRGLSLSGYTF. The CDR3 DNA reads TGTGCCAGCATGGACAGGGGGCTTTCACTCTCTGGCTACACCTTC.

The V gene is TRBV5-1, the J gene TRBJ2-3, with 8 bases lining up with TRBD2. Germline-derived CDR1 and CDR2 are SGHRS and YFSETQ. The CDR3 is made up of 16 amino acids. Trimming took 1 base from V and 2 from J; bases not matched to a gene: 6. The CDR3 nucleotides read TGCGCCAGCAGCTTGAGCACTAGCGGAAACACAGATACGCAGTATTTT. It encodes CASSLSTSGNTDTQYF.

The genes are TRBV4-1 and TRBJ2-7; the D gene is possibly TRBD2 (5 bases). CDR1 is MGHRA, CDR2 YSYEKL, per germline. This CDR3 contains 18 residues. Trimming cost V 0 bases and J 0 bases, with 18 bases left between them. DNA of the CDR3: TGCGCCAGCAGCCAAGAGAGGACGGGCGGGTCGAGCTCCTACGAGCAGTACTTC. Its translation is CASSQERTGGSSSYEQYF.

This clone was recorded once. The genes are TRBV5-8 and TRBJ2-7, with 9 bases matching TRBD1. Germline V gene data show CDR1 as SGHTS and CDR2 as YDEGEE. This CDR3 has 13 amino acids. V lost 4 bases, J lost 6 bases, and 5 bases stayed unmatched. DNA of the CDR3: TGTGCCAGCAGCCCGGGGACAGGGAGCGAGCAGTACTTC. Translation gives CASSPGTGSEQYF.

The chain employs TRBV19 and TRBJ1-2; D unresolved. Germline CDR1 and CDR2: LNHDA and SQIVND (reference sequence). The germline V and J ends were trimmed by 1 base and 8 bases, with 5 bases remaining between them. The CDR3 sequence is 11 residues long. This chain's CDR3 is CASSIAEGYTF. The CDR3 coding sequence is TGTGCCAGTAGTATAGCGGAAGGCTACACCTTC.

This chain connects TRBV4-2 to TRBJ2-7, with 9 bases fitting TRBD1. The trim removed 2 bases at V and 6 bases at J, leaving 5 bases unmatched. The CDR3 contains 14 residues. The germline V gene encodes CDR1 LGHNA and CDR2 YNFKEQ. CDR3 sequence (DNA): TGTGCCAGCAGCCAAAACAGGGGGCCTGGCGAGCAGTACTTC. This codes for CASSQNRGPGEQYF.

The chain couples TRBV2 to TRBJ2-5, with 7 bases lining up with TRBD2. The DNA matches TRBJ2-7 better at its end, which makes the J call doubtful. CDR1 and CDR2 from the germline V gene are SNHLY and FYNNEI. This CDR3 region has 19 residues. The CDR3 nucleotides are TGTGCCAGCAAAAGCGTTCGCGGGAGTGTGAACGATGAGTCCTACGAGCAGTACTTC. Its translation is CASKSVRGSVNDESYEQYF.

The rearrangement links TRBV7-9 to TRBJ2-5; the match to TRBD2 covers 9 bases. This CDR3 contains 17 residues. Germline CDR1 is SEHNR and CDR2 is FQNEAQ (reference sequence). The junction had 9 bases not matched to a gene; V was cut back by 0 bases and J by 4 bases. CDR3 in DNA: TGTGCCAGCAGCTTAGCGCGAGTAGCGGGAGAACGAGAGACCCAGTACTTC. Its protein is CASSLARVAGERETQYF.

The chain combines TRBV18 with TRBJ1-4; D ambiguous. In germline, CDR1 is KGHSH, CDR2 LQKENI. The CDR3 runs to 14 residues. Trimming took 4 bases from V and 3 from J, leaving 9 bases between them. The CDR3 protein is CASSQGSANEKLFF. The CDR3 nucleotides read TGTGCCAGCTCACAGGGTTCGGCTAATGAAAAACTGTTTTTT.

This rearrangement joins TRBV4-2 to TRBJ1-5, with D perhaps TRBD1 (6 bases). Germline assignment: CDR1 LGHNA and CDR2 YNFKEQ. The CDR3 is made up of 16 amino acids. Deletions cut 2 bases from V and 4 bases from J, with 15 bases between. CDR3 protein: CASSQRIGTPNQPQHF. The DNA for the CDR3 is TGTGCCAGCAGCCAACGCATCGGGACACCTAATCAGCCCCAGCATTTT.

This clone has a handful of counts. The identical CDR3 is also encoded by other nucleotide sequences in the sample. This chain joins TRBV5-1 and TRBJ2-2; D unresolved. This CDR3 spans 16 amino acids. V was cut by 0 bases and J by 2 bases, with 11 bases left in between. Germline V gene data show CDR1 as SGHRS and CDR2 as YFSETQ. The CDR3 DNA sequence: TGCGCCAGCAGCTTGGGGGCTAGGACCAACACCGGGGAGCTGTTTTTT. Encoded protein: CASSLGARTNTGELFF.

This clone was observed once. This sequence joins TRBV4-1 and TRBJ2-3; the match to TRBD1 covers 9 bases. Germline V gene data show CDR1 as MGHRA and CDR2 as YSYEKL. CDR3 length: 18 residues. V trimming: 7 bases; J trimming: 6 bases; junction bases outside the gene matches: 20. The CDR3 sequence is CASTIRGSGTGRSDTQYF. The CDR3 DNA follows: TGCGCCAGCACTATAAGGGGATCCGGGACAGGGAGATCGGATACGCAGTATTTT.